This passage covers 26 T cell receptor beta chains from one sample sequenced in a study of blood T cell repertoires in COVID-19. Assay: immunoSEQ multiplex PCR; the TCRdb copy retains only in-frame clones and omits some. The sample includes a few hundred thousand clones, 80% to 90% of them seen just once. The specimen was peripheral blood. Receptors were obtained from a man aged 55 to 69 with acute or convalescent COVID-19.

The DNA for the CDR3 is TGTGCCAGTAGTACATCGGGACAGGGCGTTTATGGCTACACCTTC. This gives the protein CASSTSGQGVYGYTF. The chain is built from TRBV19 and TRBJ1-2; 9 nucleotides agree with TRBD1. The V and J ends lost 4 bases and 5 bases, in that order; junction bases with no gene match: 8. In germline, CDR1 is LNHDA, CDR2 SQIVND (reference sequence). The CDR3 consists of 15 residues.

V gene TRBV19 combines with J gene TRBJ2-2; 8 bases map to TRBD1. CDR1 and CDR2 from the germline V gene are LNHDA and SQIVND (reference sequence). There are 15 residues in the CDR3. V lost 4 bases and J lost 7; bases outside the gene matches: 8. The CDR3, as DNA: TGTGCCAGTAGTACCTCACCAGGGGGCCGCGGGGAGCTGTTTTTT. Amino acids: CASSTSPGGRGELFF.

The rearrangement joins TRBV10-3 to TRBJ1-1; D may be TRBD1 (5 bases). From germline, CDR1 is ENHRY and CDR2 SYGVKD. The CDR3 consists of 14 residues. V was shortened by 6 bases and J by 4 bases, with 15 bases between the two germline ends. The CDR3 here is CAISDVTERTEAFF. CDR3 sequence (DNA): TGTGCCATCAGCGACGTGACAGAGCGCACTGAAGCTTTCTTT.

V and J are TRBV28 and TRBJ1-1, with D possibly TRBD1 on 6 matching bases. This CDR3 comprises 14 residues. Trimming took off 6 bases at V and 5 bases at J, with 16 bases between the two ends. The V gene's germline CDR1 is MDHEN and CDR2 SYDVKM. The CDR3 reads CASRIQGGWTEAFF. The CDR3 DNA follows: TGTGCCAGCAGGATACAGGGCGGGTGGACTGAAGCTTTCTTT.

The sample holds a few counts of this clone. This CDR3 is CASMWGPNTEAFF. As DNA, the CDR3 is TGCGCCAGCATGTGGGGGCCGAACACTGAAGCTTTCTTT. V usage is TRBV5-1 and J usage is TRBJ1-1; perhaps TRBD1 as D (6 bases). CDR3 length: 13 residues. CDR1 is SGHRS and CDR2 is YFSETQ in the germline V gene. V lost 6 bases and J 1 base, leaving 10 bases between the germline ends.

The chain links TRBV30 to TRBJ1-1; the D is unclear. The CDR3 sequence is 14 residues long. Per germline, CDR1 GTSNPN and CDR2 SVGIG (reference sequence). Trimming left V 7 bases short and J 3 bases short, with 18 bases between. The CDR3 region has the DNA TGTGCCTACCAACCGTGGAGCGGGGACACTGAAGCTTTCTTT. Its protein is CAYQPWSGDTEAFF.

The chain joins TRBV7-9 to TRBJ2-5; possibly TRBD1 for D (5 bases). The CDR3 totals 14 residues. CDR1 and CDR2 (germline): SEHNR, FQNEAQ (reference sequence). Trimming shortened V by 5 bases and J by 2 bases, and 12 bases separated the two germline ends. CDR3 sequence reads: CASSPRRTQETQYF. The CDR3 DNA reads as TGTGCCAGCAGCCCCCGACGGACACAAGAGACCCAGTACTTC. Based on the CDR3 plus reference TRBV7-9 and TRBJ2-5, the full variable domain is DTGVSQNPRHKITKRGQNVTFRCDPISEHNRLYWYRQTLGQGPEFLTYFQNEAQLEKSRLLSDRFSAERPKGSFSTLEIQRTEQGDSAMYLCASSPRRTQETQYFGPGTRLLVL.

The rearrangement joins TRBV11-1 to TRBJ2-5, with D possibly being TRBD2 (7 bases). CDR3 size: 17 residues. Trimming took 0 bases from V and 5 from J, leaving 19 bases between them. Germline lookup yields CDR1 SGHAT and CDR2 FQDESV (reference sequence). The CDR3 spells CASSLAAGASVFETQYF. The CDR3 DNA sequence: TGTGCCAGCAGCTTAGCGGCGGGGGCTTCGGTCTTTGAGACCCAGTACTTC. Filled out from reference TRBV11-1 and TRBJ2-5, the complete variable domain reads EAEVAQSPRYKITEKSQAVAFWCDPISGHATLYWYRQILGQGPELLVQFQDESVVDDSQLPKDRFSAERLKGVDSTLKIQPAELGDSAMYLCASSLAAGASVFETQYFGPGTRLLVL.

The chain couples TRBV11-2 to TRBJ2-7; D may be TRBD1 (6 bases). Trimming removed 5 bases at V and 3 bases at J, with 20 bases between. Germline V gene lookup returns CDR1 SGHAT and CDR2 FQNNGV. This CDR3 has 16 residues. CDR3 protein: CASSPDRAGAGYEQYF. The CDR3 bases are TGTGCCAGCAGCCCCGACCGGGCAGGGGCAGGCTACGAGCAGTACTTC.

CDR3 sequence: CASSARGSGAYGYTF. CDR3 nucleotide sequence: TGTGCCAGCAGCGCTCGGGGGTCCGGAGCCTATGGCTACACCTTC. The chain has TRBV11-2 and TRBJ1-2, with D possibly being TRBD1 (5 bases). Trimming removed 5 bases from V and 4 bases from J, with 17 bases in between. Germline V gene sequence: CDR1 SGHAT, CDR2 FQNNGV. This CDR3 contains 15 residues.

CDR3 nucleotides: TGTGCCAGCTCACCAACCACAGGGGCGAAGAACACTGAAGCTTTCTTT. This encodes CASSPTTGAKNTEAFF. The chain is built from TRBV18 and TRBJ1-1; 7 bases line up with TRBD1. The CDR3 has 16 residues. V shed 2 bases, J shed 1 base, and the junction held 7 bases outside the gene matches. Germline V gives CDR1 KGHSH, CDR2 LQKENI.

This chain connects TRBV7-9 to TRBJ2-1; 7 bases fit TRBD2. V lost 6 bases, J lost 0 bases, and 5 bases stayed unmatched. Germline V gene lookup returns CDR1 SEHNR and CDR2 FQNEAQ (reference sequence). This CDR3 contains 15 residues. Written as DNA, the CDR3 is TGTGCCAGCAGTCGGAGCGGGATCTCCTACAATGAGCAGTTCTTC. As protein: CASSRSGISYNEQFF.

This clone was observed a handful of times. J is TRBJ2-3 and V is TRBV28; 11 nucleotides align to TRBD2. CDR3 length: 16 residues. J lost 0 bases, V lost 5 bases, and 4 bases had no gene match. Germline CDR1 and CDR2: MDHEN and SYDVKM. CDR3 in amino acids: CASSPRTSGSTDTQYF. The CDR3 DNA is TGTGCCAGCAGTCCTCGGACTAGCGGGAGCACAGATACGCAGTATTTT.

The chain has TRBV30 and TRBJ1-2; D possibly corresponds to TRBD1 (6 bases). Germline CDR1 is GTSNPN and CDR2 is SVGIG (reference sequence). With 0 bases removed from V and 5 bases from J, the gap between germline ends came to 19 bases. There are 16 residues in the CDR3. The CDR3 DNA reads TGTGCCTGGAGTGTATTGAAAGGGACATCGAGATATGGCTACACCTTC. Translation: CAWSVLKGTSRYGYTF. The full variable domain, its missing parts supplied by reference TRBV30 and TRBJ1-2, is SQTIHQWPATLVQPVGSPLSLECTVEGTSNPNLYWYRQAAGRGLQLLFYSVGIGQISSEVPQNLSASRPQDRQFILSSKKLLLSDSGFYLCAWSVLKGTSRYGYTFGSGTRLTVV.

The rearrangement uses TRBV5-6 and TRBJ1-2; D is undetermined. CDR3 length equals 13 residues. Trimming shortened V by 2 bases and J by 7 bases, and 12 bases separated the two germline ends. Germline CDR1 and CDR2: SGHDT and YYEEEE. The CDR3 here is CASSFAGSGGYTF. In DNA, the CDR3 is TGTGCCAGCAGCTTTGCCGGGAGTGGTGGCTACACCTTC. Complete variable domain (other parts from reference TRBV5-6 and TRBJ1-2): DAGVTQSPTHLIKTRGQQVTLRCSPKSGHDTVSWYQQALGQGPQFIFQYYEEEERQRGNFPDRFSGHQFPNYSSELNVNALLLGDSALYLCASSFAGSGGYTFGSGTRLTVV.

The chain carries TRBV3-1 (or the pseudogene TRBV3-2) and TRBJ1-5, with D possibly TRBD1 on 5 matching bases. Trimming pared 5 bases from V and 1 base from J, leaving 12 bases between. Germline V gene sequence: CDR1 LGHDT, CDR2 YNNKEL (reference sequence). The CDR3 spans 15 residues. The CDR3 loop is CASSAVGGSNQPQHF. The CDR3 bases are TGTGCCAGCAGCGCTGTTGGGGGGAGCAATCAGCCCCAGCATTTT.

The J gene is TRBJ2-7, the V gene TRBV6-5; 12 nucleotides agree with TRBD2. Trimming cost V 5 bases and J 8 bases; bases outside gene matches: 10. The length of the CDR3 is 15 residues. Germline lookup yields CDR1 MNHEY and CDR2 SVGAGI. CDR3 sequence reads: CASSPSGLAGTKQYF. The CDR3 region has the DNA TGTGCCAGCAGTCCTTCAGGACTAGCGGGAACCAAGCAGTACTTC.

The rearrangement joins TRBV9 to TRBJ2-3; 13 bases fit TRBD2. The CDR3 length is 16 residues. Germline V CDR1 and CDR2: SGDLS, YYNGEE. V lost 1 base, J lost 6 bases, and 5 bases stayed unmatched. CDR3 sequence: CASSVTGTSGMDTQYF. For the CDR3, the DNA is TGTGCCAGCAGCGTAACCGGGACTAGCGGGATGGATACGCAGTATTTT. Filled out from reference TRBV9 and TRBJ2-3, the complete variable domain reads DSGVTQTPKHLITATGQRVTLRCSPRSGDLSVYWYQQSLDQGLQFLIQYYNGEERAKGNILERFSAQQFPDLHSELNLSSLELGDSALYFCASSVTGTSGMDTQYFGPGTRLTVL.

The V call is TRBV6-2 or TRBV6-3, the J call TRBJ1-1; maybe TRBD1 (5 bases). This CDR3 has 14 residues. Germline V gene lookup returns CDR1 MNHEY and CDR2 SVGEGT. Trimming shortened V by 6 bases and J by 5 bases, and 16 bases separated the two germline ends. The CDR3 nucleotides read TGTGCCAGCAGCCCCTATAATAGGGGAACTGAAGCTTTCTTT. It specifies CASSPYNRGTEAFF.

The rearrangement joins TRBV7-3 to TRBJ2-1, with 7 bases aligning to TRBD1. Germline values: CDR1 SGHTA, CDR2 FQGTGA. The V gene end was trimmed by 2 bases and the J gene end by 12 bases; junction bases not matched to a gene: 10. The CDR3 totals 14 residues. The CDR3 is CASSLSAGGGGQFF. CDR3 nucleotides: TGTGCCAGCAGCTTATCGGCAGGGGGTGGCGGGCAGTTCTTC.

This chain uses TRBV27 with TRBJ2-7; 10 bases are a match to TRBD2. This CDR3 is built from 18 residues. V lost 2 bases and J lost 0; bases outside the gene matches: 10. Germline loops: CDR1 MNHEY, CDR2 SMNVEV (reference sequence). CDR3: CASSLLAGESPDSYEQYF. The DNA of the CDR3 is TGTGCCAGCAGTTTACTAGCGGGAGAAAGCCCCGACTCCTACGAGCAGTACTTC.

The CDR3 here is CAPKRDEQYF. CDR3 bases: TGTGCCCCCAAGCGGGACGAGCAGTACTTC. This chain connects TRBV21-1 to TRBJ2-7; TRBD2, the D gene given by the table, was not confirmed from the DNA. TRBV21-1 is designated a pseudogene. CDR3 length equals 10 residues.

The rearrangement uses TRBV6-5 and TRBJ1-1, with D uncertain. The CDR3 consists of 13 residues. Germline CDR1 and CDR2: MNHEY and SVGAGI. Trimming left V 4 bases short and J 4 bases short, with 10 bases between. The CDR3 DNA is TGTGCCAGCAGTTCCGGACTCTCCACTGAAGCTTTCTTT. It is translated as CASSSGLSTEAFF.

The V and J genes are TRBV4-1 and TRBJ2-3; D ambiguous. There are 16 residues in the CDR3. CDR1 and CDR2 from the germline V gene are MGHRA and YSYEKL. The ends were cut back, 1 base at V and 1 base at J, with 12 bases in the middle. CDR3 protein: CASSQGQNLGTDTQYF. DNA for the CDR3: TGCGCCAGCAGCCAAGGCCAGAACCTGGGCACAGATACGCAGTATTTT.

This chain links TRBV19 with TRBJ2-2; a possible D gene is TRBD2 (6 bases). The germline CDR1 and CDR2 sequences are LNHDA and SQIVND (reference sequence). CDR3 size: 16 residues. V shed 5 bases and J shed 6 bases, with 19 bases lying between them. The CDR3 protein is CASSSPGLAGAGELFF. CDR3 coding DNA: TGTGCCAGTAGTTCTCCGGGACTTGCAGGAGCCGGGGAGCTGTTTTTT.

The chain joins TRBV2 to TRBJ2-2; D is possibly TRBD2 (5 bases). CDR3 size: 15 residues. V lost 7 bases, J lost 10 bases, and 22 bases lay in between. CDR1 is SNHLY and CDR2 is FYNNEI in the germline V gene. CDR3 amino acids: CASTDDPAVKQELFF. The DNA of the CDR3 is TGTGCCAGCACCGACGACCCAGCGGTTAAGCAGGAGCTGTTTTTT.